The entry below describes one T cell receptor beta chain. Its antigen is unidentified. This sample is part of a study of cytomegalovirus exposure and HLA in healthy donors. Study-wide context: The 120 validation repertoires used the same platform as the approximately 670 first-cohort repertoires (as reported by a later analysis).

Profiled with immunoSEQ multiplex PCR; TCRdb holds only in-frame clones, not every one. The table has hundreds of thousands of clones, more than 75% seen once. Trimming took off 2 bases at V and 0 bases at J, with 12 bases between the two ends. Germline values: CDR1 SGHKS, CDR2 YYEKEE (reference sequence). There are 16 residues in the CDR3. Study-level results: Published work reported that the classifier diagnosed cytomegalovirus status with high specificity and sensitivity. Three chains linked to CMV were shown in vitro to be specific for CMV antigens. Across donors, most TCRs were seen rarely, yet some public ones were widespread.

Sequencing input: PBMCs. The chain couples TRBV5-5 to TRBJ2-1, with D possibly TRBD2 on 5 matching bases. This receptor was taken from a man between 18 and 29 years old in good health and CMV-seronegative. The CDR3 nucleotides are TGTGCCAGCAGCTTCGGAGAGGGCCGCTCCTACAATGAGCAGTTCTTC. The encoded protein is CASSFGEGRSYNEQFF. Variable domain in full (rest from reference TRBV5-5 and TRBJ2-1): DAGVTQSPTHLIKTRGQQVTLRCSPISGHKSVSWYQQVLGQGPQFIFQYYEKEERGRGNFPDRFSARQFPNYSSELNVNALLLGDSALYLCASSFGEGRSYNEQFFGPGTRLTVL.